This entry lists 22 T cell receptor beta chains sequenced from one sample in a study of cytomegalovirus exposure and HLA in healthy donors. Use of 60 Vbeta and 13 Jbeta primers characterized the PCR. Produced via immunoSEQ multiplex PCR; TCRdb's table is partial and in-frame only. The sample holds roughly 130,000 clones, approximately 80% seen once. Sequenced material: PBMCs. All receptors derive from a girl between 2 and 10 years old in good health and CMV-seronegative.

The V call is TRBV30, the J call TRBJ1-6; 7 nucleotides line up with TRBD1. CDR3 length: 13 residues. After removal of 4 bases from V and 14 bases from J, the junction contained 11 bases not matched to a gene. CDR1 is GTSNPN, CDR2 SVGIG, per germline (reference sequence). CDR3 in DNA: TGTGCCTGGAACTCGGACAGGCTTGAATCCCTCCACTTT. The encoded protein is CAWNSDRLESLHF.

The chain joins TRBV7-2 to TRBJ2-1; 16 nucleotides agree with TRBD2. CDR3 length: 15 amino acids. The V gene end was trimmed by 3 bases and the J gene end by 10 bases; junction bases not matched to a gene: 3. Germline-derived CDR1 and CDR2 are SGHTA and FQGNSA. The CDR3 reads CASSFTGLAGGEQFF. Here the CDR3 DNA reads TGTGCCAGCAGCTTCACGGGACTAGCGGGGGGGGAGCAGTTCTTC. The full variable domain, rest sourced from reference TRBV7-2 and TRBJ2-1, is GAGVSQSPSNKVTEKGKDVELRCDPISGHTALYWYRQSLGQGLEFLIYFQGNSAPDKSGLPSDRFSAERTGGSVSTLTIQRTQQEDSAVYLCASSFTGLAGGEQFFGPGTRLTVL.

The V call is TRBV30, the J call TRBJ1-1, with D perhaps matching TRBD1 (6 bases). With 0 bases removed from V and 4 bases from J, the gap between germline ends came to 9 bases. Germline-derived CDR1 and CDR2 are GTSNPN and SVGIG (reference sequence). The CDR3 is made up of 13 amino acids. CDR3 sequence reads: CAWSVMGATEAFF. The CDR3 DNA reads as TGTGCCTGGAGTGTAATGGGGGCCACTGAAGCTTTCTTT.

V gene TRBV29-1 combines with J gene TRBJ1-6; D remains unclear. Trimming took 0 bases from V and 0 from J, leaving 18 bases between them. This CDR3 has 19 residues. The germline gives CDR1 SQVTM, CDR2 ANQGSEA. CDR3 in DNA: TGCAGCGTTGAAGAGGATCGCGGGAACAAGAGCTCCTATAATTCACCCCTCCACTTT. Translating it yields CSVEEDRGNKSSYNSPLHF.

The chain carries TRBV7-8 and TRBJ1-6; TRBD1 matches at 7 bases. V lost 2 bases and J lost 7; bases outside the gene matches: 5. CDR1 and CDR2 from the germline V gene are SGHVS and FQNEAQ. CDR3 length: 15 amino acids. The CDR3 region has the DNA TGTGCCAGCAGCTTAAGTGGGACAGAGAATTCACCCCTCCACTTT. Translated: CASSLSGTENSPLHF.

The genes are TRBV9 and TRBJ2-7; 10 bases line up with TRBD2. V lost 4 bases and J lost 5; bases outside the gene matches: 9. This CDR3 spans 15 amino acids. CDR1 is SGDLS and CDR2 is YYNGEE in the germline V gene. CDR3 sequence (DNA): TGTGCCAGCAGCTTCACCGGAACTAGCGGGAACGAGCAGTACTTC. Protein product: CASSFTGTSGNEQYF.

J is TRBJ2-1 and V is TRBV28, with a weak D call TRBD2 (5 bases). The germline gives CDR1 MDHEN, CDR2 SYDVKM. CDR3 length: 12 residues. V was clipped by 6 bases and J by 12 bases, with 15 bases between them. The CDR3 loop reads CASSLLAYVQFF. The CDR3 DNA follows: TGTGCCAGCAGCCTCCTAGCTTATGTGCAGTTCTTC.

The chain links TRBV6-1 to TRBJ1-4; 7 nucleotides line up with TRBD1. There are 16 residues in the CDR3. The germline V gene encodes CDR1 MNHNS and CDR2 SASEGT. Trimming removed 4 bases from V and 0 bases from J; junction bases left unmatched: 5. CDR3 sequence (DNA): TGTGCCAGCAGTGGACACAGGGGTGCAACTAATGAAAAACTGTTTTTT. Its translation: CASSGHRGATNEKLFF.

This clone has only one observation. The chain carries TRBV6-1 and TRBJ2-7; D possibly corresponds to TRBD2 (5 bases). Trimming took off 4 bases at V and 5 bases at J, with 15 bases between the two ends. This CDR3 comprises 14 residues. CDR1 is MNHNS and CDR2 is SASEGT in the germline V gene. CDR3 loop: CASSGRTWSDEQYF. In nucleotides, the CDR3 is TGTGCCAGCAGTGGTAGGACTTGGAGTGACGAGCAGTACTTC.

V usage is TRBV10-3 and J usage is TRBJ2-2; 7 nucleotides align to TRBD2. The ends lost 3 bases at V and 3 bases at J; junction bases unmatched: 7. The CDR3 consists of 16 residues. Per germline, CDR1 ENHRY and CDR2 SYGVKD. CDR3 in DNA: TGTGCCATCAGTGACCCCGGGACTATAGACACCGGGGAGCTGTTTTTT. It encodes CAISDPGTIDTGELFF.

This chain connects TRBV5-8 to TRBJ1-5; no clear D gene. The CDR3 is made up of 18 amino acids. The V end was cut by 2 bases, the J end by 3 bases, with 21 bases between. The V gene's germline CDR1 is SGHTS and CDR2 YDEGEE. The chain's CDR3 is CASSFSFGIPDNNQPQHF. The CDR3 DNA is TGTGCCAGCAGCTTCAGTTTCGGGATTCCCGATAACAATCAGCCCCAGCATTTT.

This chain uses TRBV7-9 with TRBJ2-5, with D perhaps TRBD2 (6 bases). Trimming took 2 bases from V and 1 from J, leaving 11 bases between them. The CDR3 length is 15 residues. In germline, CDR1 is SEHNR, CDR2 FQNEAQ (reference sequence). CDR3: CASSLLAGLQETQYF. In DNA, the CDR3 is TGTGCCAGCAGCTTATTGGCGGGGCTCCAAGAGACCCAGTACTTC.

CDR3 bases: TGTGCCAGCAGTCACCATGGGGCAGGGGCCCTTTCAACTAAAGCCTACGAGCAGTACTTC. Translation: CASSHHGAGALSTKAYEQYF. V and J are TRBV2 and TRBJ2-7; a possible D gene is TRBD1 (6 bases). The CDR3 spans 20 residues. With 5 bases removed from V and 2 bases from J, the gap between germline ends came to 31 bases. Per the germline V gene, CDR1 is SNHLY and CDR2 is FYNNEI.

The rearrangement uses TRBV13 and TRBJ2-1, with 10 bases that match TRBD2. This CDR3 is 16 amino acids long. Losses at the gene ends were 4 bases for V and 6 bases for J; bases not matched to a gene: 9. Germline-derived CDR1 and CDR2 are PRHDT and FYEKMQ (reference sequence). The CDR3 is CASSYTGASGSNEQFF. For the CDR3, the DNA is TGTGCCAGCAGCTATACCGGGGCTAGCGGGAGCAATGAGCAGTTCTTC.

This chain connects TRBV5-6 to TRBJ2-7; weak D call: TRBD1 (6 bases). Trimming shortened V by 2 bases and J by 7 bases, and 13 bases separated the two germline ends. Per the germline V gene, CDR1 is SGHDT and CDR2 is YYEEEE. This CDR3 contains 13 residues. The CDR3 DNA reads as TGTGCCAGCAGCTTCGGGACATCGGTGGAGCAGTACTTC. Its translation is CASSFGTSVEQYF.

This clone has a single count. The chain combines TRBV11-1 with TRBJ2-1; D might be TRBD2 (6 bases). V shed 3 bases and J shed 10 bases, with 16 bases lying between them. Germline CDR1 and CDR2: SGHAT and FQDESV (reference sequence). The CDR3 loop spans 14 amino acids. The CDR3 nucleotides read TGTGCCAGCAGCTTCGATTGGGGGGAAGCGGAGCAGTTCTTC. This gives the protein CASSFDWGEAEQFF.

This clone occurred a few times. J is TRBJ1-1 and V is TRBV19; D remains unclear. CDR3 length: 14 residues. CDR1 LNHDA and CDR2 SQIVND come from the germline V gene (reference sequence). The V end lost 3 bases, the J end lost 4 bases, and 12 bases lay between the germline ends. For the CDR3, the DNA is TGTGCCAGTAGTATCTCGCTGGGCTTCACTGAAGCTTTCTTT. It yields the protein CASSISLGFTEAFF.

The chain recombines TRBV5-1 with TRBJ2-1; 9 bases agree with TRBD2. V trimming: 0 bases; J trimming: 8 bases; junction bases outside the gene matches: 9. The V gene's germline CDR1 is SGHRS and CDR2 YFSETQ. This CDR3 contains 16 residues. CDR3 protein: CASSLGASGVRYEQFF. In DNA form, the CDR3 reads TGCGCCAGCAGCTTGGGTGCTAGCGGGGTAAGGTATGAGCAGTTCTTC.

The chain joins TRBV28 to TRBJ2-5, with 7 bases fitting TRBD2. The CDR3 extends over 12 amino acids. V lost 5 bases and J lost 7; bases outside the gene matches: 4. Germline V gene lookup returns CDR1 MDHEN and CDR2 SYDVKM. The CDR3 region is CASSPTGGTQYF. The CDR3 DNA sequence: TGTGCCAGCAGTCCGACGGGAGGGACCCAGTACTTC.

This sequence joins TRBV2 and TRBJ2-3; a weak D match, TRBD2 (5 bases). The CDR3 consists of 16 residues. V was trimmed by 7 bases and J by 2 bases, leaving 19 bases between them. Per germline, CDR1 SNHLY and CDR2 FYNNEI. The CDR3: CASTKSGARATDTQYF. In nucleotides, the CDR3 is TGTGCCAGCACAAAATCGGGCGCGCGGGCCACAGATACGCAGTATTTT. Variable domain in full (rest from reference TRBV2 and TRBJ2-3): EPEVTQTPSHQVTQMGQEVILRCVPISNHLYFYWYRQILGQKVEFLVSFYNNEISEKSEIFDDQFSVERPDGSNFTLKIRSTKLEDSAMYFCASTKSGARATDTQYFGPGTRLTVL.

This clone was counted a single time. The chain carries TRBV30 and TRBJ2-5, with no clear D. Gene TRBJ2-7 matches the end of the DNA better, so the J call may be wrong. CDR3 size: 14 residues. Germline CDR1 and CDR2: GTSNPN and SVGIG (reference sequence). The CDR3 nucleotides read TGTGCCTGGAGTGTAGCAGTTAGAGGATACGAGCAGTACTTC. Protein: CAWSVAVRGYEQYF.

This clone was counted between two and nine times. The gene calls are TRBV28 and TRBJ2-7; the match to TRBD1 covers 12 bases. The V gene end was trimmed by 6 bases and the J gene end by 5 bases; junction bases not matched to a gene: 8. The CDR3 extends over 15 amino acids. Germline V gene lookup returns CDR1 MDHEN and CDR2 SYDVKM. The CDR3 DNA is TGTGCCAGCAGCTCCGCCGGGACAGGGGGCGACGAGCAGTACTTC. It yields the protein CASSSAGTGGDEQYF.